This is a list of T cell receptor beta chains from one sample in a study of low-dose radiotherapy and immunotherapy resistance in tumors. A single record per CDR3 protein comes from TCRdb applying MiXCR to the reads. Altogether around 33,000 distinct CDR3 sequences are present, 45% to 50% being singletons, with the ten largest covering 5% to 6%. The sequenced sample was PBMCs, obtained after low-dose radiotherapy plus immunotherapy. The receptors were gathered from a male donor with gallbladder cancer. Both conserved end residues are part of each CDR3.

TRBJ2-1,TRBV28,CASYPSGSYNEQFF
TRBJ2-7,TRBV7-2,CASSSPGGGTGELYF
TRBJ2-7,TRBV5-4,CASTSRLADTYEQYF
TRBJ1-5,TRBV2,CASSETAGNQPQHF
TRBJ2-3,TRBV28,CASSRGGDTQYF
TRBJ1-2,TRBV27,CASSLGLNYGYTF
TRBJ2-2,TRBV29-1,CSVRNTGELFF
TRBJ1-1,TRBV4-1,CASSQGQGPEAFF
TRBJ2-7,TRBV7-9,CASSSQNSAYEQYF
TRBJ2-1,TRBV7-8,CASSYRRGDEQFF
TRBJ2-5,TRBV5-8,CASSLDLRRETQYF
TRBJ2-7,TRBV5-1,CASSLATESYEQYF
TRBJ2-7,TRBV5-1,CASSLPGLANYEQYF
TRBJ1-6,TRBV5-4,CASSLAGPENNSPLHF
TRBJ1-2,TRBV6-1,CAFSQILDRSSYGYTF
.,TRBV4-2,CASSLTGTSGRYYEQYF
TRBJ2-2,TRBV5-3,CASSRTSDPTGELFF
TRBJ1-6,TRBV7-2,CASSSTGQLSSPLHF
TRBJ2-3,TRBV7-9,CASSERGATDTQYF
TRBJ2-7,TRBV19,CASSIFGTGSPYEQYF
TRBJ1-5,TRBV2,CASSERQDNQPQHF
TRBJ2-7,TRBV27,CASSQGNTVFGEQYF
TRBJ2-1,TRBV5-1,CASSLGGSGPYNEQFF
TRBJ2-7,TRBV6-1,CASSGTSLYEQYF
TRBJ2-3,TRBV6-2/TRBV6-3,CASSELVSTDTQYF
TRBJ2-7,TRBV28,CASSLGRATEQYF
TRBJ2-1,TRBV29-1,CSVDPGRSSYNEQFF
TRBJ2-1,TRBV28,CASRSGTGGGGSYNEQFF
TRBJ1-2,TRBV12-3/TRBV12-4,CASRSTGMGYTF
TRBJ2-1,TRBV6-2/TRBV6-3,CASTQRRDRGTGEQFF
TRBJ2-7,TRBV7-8,CASSPRDSSYEQYF
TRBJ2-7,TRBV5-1,CASSSTGGLYEQYF
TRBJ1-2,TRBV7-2,CASSLSQNYGYTF
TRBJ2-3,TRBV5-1,CASSLRTVSTDTQYF
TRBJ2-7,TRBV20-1,CSAATSGHEQYF
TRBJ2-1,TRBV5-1,CASSSGMVGRNEQFF
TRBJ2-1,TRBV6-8,CASSPAAGGISEQFF
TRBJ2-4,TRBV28,CASSQVWEPKNIQYF
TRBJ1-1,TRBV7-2,CASSSPDARDTEAFF
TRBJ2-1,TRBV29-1,CSVGGFRDSRNEQFF
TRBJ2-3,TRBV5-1,CASSLGASGGGTDTQYF
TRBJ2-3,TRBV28,CASSLVVASTDTQYF
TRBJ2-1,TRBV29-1,CSVEGGGGGEQFF
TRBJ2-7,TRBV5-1,CASNPGTTSYEQYF
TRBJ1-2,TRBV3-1,CASTPPGLGNYGYTF
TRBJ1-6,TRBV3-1,CASSPLWTGDSPLHF
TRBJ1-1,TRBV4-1,CASSSYTENTEAFF
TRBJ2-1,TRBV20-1,CSAQLAGGLNEQFF
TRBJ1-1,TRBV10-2,CASQRGAGTEAFF
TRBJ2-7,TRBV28,CASSPGGEGGYEQYF
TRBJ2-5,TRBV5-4,CASSLVGLQETQYF
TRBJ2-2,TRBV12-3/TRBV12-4,CASSLEETGELFF
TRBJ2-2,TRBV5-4,CASSLAGPGELFF
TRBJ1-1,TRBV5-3,CASSLRRGNTEAFF
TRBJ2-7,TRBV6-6,CASSLTGGLYEQYF
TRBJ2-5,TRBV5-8,CASSEAQFQPTQYF
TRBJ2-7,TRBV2,CASSDARVAYEQYF
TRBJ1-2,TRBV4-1,CASSQPGRAGKTGYTF
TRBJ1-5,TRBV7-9,CASSLDPPGQPQHF
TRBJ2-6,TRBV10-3,CAISESGGTAFSGANVLTF